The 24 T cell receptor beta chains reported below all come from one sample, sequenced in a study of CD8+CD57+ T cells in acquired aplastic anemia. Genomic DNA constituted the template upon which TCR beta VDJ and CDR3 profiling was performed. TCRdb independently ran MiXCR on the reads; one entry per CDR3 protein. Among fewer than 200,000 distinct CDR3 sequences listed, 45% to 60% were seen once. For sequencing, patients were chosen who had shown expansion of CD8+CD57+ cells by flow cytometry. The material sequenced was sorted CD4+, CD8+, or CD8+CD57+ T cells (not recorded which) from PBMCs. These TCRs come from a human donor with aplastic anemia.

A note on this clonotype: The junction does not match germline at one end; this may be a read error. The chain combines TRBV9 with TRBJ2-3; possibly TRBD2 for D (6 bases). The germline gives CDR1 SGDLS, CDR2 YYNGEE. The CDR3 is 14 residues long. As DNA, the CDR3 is TGTGCCAGCAGCGTAGTCGGGAGCACAGATACGCAGTATTTC. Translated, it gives CASSVVGSTDTQYF. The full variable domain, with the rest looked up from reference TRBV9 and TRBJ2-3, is DSGVTQTPKHLITATGQRVTLRCSPRSGDLSVYWYQQSLDQGLQFLIQYYNGEERAKGNILERFSAQQFPDLHSELNLSSLELGDSALYFCASSVVGSTDTQYFGPGTRLTVL.

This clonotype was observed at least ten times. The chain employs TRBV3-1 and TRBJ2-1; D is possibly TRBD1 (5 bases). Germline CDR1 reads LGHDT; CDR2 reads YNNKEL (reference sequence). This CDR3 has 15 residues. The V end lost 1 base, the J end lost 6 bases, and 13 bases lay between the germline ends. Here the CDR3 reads CASSQALDRRNEQFF. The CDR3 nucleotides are TGTGCCAGCAGCCAAGCACTTGACAGACGCAATGAGCAGTTCTTC.

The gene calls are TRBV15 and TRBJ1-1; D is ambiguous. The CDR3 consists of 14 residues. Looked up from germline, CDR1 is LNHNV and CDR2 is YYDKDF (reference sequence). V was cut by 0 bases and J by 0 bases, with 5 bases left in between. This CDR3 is CATSREEVNTEAFF. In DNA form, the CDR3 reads TGTGCCACCAGCAGAGAGGAGGTGAACACTGAAGCTTTCTTT.

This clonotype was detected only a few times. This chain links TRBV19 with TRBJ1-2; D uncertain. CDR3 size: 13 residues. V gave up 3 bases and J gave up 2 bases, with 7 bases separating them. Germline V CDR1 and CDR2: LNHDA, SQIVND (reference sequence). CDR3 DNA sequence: TGTGCCAGTAGTATGTCTCGGAACTATGGCTACACCTTC. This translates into CASSMSRNYGYTF.

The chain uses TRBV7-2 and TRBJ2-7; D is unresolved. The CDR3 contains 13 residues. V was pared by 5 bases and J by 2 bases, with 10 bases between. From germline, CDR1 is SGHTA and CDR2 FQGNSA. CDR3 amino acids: CASSAAVTYEQYF. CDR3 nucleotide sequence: TGTGCCAGCAGCGCAGCAGTTACCTACGAGCAGTACTTC.

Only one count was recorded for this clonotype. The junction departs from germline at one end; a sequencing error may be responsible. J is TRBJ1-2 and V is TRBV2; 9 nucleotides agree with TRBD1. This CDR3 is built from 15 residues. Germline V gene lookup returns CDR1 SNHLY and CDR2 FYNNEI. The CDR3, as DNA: TGTGCCAGCAGTGCGTCGGGACAGGGACGCCTGGGCTGCACCTTC. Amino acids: CASSASGQGRLGCTF.

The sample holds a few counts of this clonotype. This CDR3 reads CASRKSSGANVLTF. DNA of the CDR3: TGTGCCAGCAGAAAGAGTTCTGGGGCCAACGTCCTGACTTTC. J is TRBJ2-6 and V is TRBV2; the D is unclear. The CDR3 consists of 14 residues. Trimming took 6 bases from V and 1 from J, leaving 7 bases between them. Looked up from germline, CDR1 is SNHLY and CDR2 is FYNNEI.

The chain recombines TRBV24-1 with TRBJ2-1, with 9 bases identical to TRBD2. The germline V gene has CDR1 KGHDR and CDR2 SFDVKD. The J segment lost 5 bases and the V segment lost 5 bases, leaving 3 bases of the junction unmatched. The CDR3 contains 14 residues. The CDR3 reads CATSVAGENNEQFF. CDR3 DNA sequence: TGTGCCACCAGTGTAGCGGGAGAGAACAATGAGCAGTTCTTC.

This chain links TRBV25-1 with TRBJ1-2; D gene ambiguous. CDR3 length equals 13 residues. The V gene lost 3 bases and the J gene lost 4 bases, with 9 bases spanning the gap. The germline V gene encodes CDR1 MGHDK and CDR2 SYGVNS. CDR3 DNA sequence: TGTGCCAGCAGTGAGGGTTCTGGCTATGGCTACACCTTC. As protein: CASSEGSGYGYTF.

CDR3 in amino acids: CASSTGQENTEAFF. CDR3 nucleotides: TGTGCCAGCAGCACGGGACAGGAGAACACTGAAGCTTTCTTT. The chain joins TRBV7-9 to TRBJ1-1; 8 nucleotides match TRBD1. Germline V CDR1 and CDR2: SEHNR, FQNEAQ (reference sequence). The V segment lost 5 bases and the J segment 1 base; nucleotides outside the gene matches: 3. The length of the CDR3 is 14 residues.

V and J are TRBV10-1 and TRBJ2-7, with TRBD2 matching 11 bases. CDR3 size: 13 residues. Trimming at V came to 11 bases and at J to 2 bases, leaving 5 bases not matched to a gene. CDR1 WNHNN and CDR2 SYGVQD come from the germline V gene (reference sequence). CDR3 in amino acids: CALLSGGAYEQYF. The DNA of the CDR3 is TGCGCCTTGCTTAGCGGGGGGGCCTACGAGCAGTACTTC.

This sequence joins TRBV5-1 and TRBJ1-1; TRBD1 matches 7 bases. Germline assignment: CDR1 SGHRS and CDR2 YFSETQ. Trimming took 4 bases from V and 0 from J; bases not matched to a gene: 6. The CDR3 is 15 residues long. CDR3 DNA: TGCGCCAGCAGCAGACAGGGAAACCTGAACACTGAAGCTTTCTTT. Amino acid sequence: CASSRQGNLNTEAFF.

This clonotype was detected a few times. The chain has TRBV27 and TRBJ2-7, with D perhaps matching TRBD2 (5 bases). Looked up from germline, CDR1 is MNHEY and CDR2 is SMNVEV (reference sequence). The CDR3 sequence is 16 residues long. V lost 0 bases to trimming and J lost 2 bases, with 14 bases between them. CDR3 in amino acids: CASSLSKTSGTYEQYF. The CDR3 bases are TGTGCCAGCAGTTTATCGAAAACTAGTGGAACCTACGAGCAGTACTTC.

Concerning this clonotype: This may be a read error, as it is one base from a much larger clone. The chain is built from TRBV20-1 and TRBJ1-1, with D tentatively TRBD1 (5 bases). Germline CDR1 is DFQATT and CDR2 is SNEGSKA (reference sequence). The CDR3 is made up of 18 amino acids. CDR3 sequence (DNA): TGCAGTGCCGGTCAGAGACAAAATGTGAGGGGATTGAAGACTGAAGCTTTCTTT. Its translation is CSAGQRQNVRGLKTEAFF.

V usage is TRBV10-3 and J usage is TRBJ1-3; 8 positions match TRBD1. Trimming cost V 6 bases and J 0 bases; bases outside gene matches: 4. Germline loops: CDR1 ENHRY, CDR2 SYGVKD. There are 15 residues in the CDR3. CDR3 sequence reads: CAIRGDRRSGNTIYF. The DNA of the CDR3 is TGTGCCATCAGGGGGGACAGGCGCTCTGGAAACACCATATATTTT.

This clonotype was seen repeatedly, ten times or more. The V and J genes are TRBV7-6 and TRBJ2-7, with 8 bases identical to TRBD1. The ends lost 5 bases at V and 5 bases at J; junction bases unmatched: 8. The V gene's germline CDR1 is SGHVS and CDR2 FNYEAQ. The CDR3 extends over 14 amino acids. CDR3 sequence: CASSARTGSDEQYF. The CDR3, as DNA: TGTGCCAGCAGCGCCCGGACAGGGTCCGACGAGCAGTACTTC.

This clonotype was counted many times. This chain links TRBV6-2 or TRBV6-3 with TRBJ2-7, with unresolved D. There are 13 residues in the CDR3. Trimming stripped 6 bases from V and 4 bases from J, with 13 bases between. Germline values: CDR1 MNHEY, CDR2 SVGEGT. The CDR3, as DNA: TGTGCCAGCAGGCGAGGTCAAAGATACGAGCAGTACTTC. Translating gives CASRRGQRYEQYF.

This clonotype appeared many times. The DNA of the CDR3 is TGTGCCAGCAGCCCCAATAATGAAAAACTGTTTTTT. It translates to CASSPNNEKLFF. The chain employs TRBV2 and TRBJ1-4; D unresolved. Germline V gene sequence: CDR1 SNHLY, CDR2 FYNNEI. Trimming removed 6 bases from V and 4 bases from J, with 6 bases in between. This CDR3 is 12 amino acids long.

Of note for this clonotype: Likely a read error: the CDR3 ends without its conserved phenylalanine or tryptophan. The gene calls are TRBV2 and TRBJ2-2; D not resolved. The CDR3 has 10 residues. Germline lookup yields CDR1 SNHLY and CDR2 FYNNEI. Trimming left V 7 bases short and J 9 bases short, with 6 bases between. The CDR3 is CASKARELFL. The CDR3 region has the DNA TGTGCCAGCAAGGCCAGGGAGCTGTTTTTA.

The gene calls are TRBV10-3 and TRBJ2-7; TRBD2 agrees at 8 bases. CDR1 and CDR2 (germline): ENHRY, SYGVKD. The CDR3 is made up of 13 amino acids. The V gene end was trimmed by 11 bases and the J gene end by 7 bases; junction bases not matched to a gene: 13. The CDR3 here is CASSGGGRGEQYF. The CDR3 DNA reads TGTGCCTCCTCCGGGGGGGGGCGGGGGGAGCAGTACTTC.

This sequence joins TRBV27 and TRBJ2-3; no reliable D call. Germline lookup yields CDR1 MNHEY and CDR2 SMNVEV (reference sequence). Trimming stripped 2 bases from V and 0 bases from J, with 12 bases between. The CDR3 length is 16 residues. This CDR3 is CASSLKAPHSTDTQYF. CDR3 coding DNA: TGTGCCAGCAGTTTAAAAGCGCCCCATAGCACAGATACGCAGTATTTT.

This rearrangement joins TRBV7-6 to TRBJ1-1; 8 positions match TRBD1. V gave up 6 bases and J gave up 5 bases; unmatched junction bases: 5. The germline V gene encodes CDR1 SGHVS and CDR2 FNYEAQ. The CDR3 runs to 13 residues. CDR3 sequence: CASRKDRGTEAFF. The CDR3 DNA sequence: TGTGCCAGCAGAAAAGACAGGGGAACTGAAGCTTTCTTT.

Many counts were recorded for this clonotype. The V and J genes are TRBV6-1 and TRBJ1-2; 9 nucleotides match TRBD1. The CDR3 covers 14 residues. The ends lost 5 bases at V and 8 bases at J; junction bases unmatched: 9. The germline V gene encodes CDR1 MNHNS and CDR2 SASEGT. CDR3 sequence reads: CASSPGQGINGYTF. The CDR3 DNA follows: TGTGCCAGCAGTCCGGGACAGGGAATCAACGGCTACACCTTC.

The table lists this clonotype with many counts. Here the CDR3 reads CASSQSRGEQYF. DNA for the CDR3: TGTGCCAGCAGCCAAAGCAGGGGAGAGCAGTACTTC. The chain carries TRBV3-1 and TRBJ2-7, with D tentatively TRBD1 (6 bases). V lost 2 bases, J lost 7 bases, and 9 bases lay in between. The CDR3 runs 12 residues. Per the germline V gene, CDR1 is LGHDT and CDR2 is YNNKEL (reference sequence).